Following are 27 T cell receptor beta chains from one sample sequenced in a study of beta chain features in type 1 diabetes. The study reverse transcribed the entire isolated RNA, so it sequenced expressed TCRB transcripts. The data were produced by immunoSEQ multiplex PCR, yet TCRdb's version contains in-frame clones alone and is incomplete. The table lists more than 150,000 clones, roughly an eighth of them singletons. Sequencing was performed on central memory CD4+ T cells from blood. The receptors shown here come from a young woman in good health.

This clone has only a few counts. V and J are TRBV30 and TRBJ2-1; no firm D call. V was shortened by 4 bases and J by 9 bases, with 16 bases between the two germline ends. Germline CDR1 reads GTSNPN; CDR2 reads SVGIG (reference sequence). CDR3 length: 13 amino acids. CDR3 bases: TGTGCCTGGAACTTAGCAGTCCCTGCTGAGCAGTTCTTC. This codes for CAWNLAVPAEQFF.

This chain links TRBV4-2 with TRBJ2-1; TRBD2 agrees at 9 bases. Germline loops: CDR1 LGHNA, CDR2 YNFKEQ. V was clipped by 1 base and J by 7 bases; unmatched bases: 11. The CDR3 contains 17 residues. CDR3: CASSQGGTLAGKNEQFF. CDR3 in DNA: TGTGCCAGCAGCCAAGGGGGGACTCTAGCGGGAAAGAATGAGCAGTTCTTC.

The chain couples TRBV5-1 to TRBJ2-2; TRBD1 matches 10 bases. J was trimmed by 5 bases and V by 6 bases; bases with no gene match: 10. The germline gives CDR1 SGHRS, CDR2 YFSETQ. The CDR3 covers 16 residues. As DNA, the CDR3 is TGCGCCAGCACTAGACGGACAGGGGGACAAACCGGGGAGCTGTTTTTT. This gives the protein CASTRRTGGQTGELFF.

The V and J genes are TRBV7-2 and TRBJ2-4; a possible D gene is TRBD1 (6 bases). CDR1 and CDR2 from the germline V gene are SGHTA and FQGNSA. This CDR3 region has 14 residues. V was pared by 0 bases and J by 4 bases, with 7 bases between. The CDR3 region is CASSLAQGKNIQYF. The CDR3 coding sequence is TGTGCCAGCAGCTTAGCACAGGGAAAAAACATTCAGTACTTC.

As to this clone: At one boundary the junction diverges from the germline segment, which might be a read error. The V gene is TRBV5-4, the J gene TRBJ2-1; 11 bases align to TRBD2. The CDR3 length is 16 residues. In germline, CDR1 is SGHNT, CDR2 YYREEE (reference sequence). CDR3 sequence: CASSQGRLAGRNEQFF. CDR3 bases: TGCGCCAGCAGCCAAGGTCGACTAGCGGGAAGGAATGAGCAGTTCTTC. Supplemented by reference TRBV5-4 and TRBJ2-1, the full variable domain reads ETGVTQSPTHLIKTRGQQVTLRCSSQSGHNTVSWYQQALGQGPQFIFQYYREEENGRGNFPPRFSGLQFPNYSSELNVNALELDDSALYLCASSQGRLAGRNEQFFGPGTRLTVL.

This sequence joins TRBV7-9 and TRBJ2-5; D unresolved. The end of the DNA is better explained by TRBJ2-7, so the J call may be wrong. The CDR3 has 10 residues. Per the germline V gene, CDR1 is SEHNR and CDR2 is FQNEAQ (reference sequence). The CDR3 region is CASGNYEQYF. In DNA form, the CDR3 reads TGTGCCAGCGGCAACTACGAGCAGTACTTC.

This clone was recorded a few times. The rearrangement joins TRBV7-9 to TRBJ2-5; 7 bases align to TRBD2. Losses at the gene ends were 1 base for V and 1 base for J; bases not matched to a gene: 6. The CDR3 length is 16 residues. CDR1 is SEHNR and CDR2 is FQNEAQ in the germline V gene (reference sequence). CDR3 sequence: CASSLEWGGPQETQYF. The DNA for the CDR3 is TGTGCCAGCAGCTTAGAATGGGGGGGACCCCAAGAGACCCAGTACTTC.

The rearrangement uses TRBV7-2 and TRBJ2-1, with D tentatively TRBD2 (6 bases). The CDR3 runs 15 residues. Trimming removed 3 bases from V and 1 base from J, with 10 bases in between. Germline CDR1 is SGHTA and CDR2 is FQGNSA. Written as DNA, the CDR3 is TGTGCCAGCAGCTTCGACGGGACTTCCTACAATGAGCAGTTCTTC. Protein sequence: CASSFDGTSYNEQFF.

J is TRBJ2-7 and V is TRBV4-1, with TRBD1 matching over 7 bases. The V gene's germline CDR1 is MGHRA and CDR2 YSYEKL. This CDR3 spans 15 amino acids. J lost 6 bases, V lost 0 bases, and 8 bases had no gene match. CDR3 protein: CASSQDRYRGSEQYF. In DNA form, the CDR3 reads TGCGCCAGCAGCCAAGATCGGTACAGGGGCAGCGAGCAGTACTTC.

The V call is TRBV18, the J call TRBJ2-2, with D tentatively TRBD2 (5 bases). The CDR3 is 15 amino acids. Trimming removed 6 bases at V and 6 bases at J, with 17 bases between. CDR1 and CDR2 (germline): KGHSH, LQKENI. CDR3: CASSSTRGNSGELFF. CDR3 in DNA: TGTGCCAGCTCCTCAACGAGAGGGAATTCCGGGGAGCTGTTTTTT.

In this sample, this clone turned up a few times. The gene calls are TRBV19 and TRBJ2-1; 13 bases fit TRBD2. Germline V gene sequence: CDR1 LNHDA, CDR2 SQIVND (reference sequence). The CDR3 is made up of 18 amino acids. V shed 3 bases and J 4 bases; nucleotides not matched to a gene: 9. The CDR3 DNA sequence: TGTGCCAGTAGTATTGGACTAGCGGGAGCGATTTGGTACAATGAGCAGTTCTTC. This encodes CASSIGLAGAIWYNEQFF. The variable domain in full, with the rest retrieved from reference TRBV19 and TRBJ2-1, is DGGITQSPKYLFRKEGQNVTLSCEQNLNHDAMYWYRQDPGQGLRLIYYSQIVNDFQKGDIAEGYSVSREKKESFPLTVTSAQKNPTAFYLCASSIGLAGAIWYNEQFFGPGTRLTVL.

This clone occurred a few times. V and J are TRBV28 and TRBJ1-2; D is unresolved. This CDR3 has 15 amino acids. V was trimmed by 1 base and J by 4 bases, leaving 13 bases between them. Germline V gene lookup returns CDR1 MDHEN and CDR2 SYDVKM. The CDR3 reads CASSLSAGSTYGYTF. The CDR3 DNA reads TGTGCCAGCAGTTTATCGGCAGGTTCGACCTATGGCTACACCTTC.

This clone appeared a few times. V gene TRBV2 combines with J gene TRBJ2-3; D gene ambiguous. CDR1 and CDR2 (germline): SNHLY, FYNNEI. The CDR3 runs 14 residues. V was pared by 1 base and J by 4 bases, with 9 bases between. The CDR3 sequence: CASSEVTSADTQYF. CDR3 sequence (DNA): TGTGCCAGCAGTGAAGTGACATCTGCAGATACGCAGTATTTT.

The chain links TRBV23-1 to TRBJ1-2, with 12 bases aligning to TRBD1. TRBV23-1 has ORF status, its function being uncertain. The ends lost 7 bases at V and 6 bases at J; junction bases unmatched: 18. This CDR3 contains 18 residues. The CDR3 region has the DNA TGCGCCAGCACCCCAAGGGGGGACAGGGGGCCGGGATTGCATGGCTACACCTTC. It yields the protein CASTPRGDRGPGLHGYTF.

This clone was seen a handful of times. This sequence joins TRBV4-2 and TRBJ2-7; 11 bases are shared with TRBD2. Germline V lookup: CDR1 LGHNA, CDR2 YNFKEQ. Trimming removed 0 bases from V and 3 bases from J; junction bases left unmatched: 1. The CDR3 is made up of 15 amino acids. CDR3 DNA: TGTGCCAGCAGCCAAGAACTAGCGGGAGTCTACGAGCAGTACTTC. It yields the protein CASSQELAGVYEQYF.

The rearrangement uses TRBV2 and TRBJ2-1; 11 positions agree with TRBD2. After removal of 6 bases from V and 5 bases from J, the junction contained 6 bases not matched to a gene. The CDR3 is made up of 15 amino acids. CDR1 and CDR2 (germline): SNHLY, FYNNEI. CDR3 sequence reads: CASRDGTSGHNEQFF. DNA of the CDR3: TGTGCCAGCAGGGACGGGACTAGCGGTCACAATGAGCAGTTCTTC.

On this clone itself: It may be a read error: a sequence one base away is much more abundant. The rearrangement links TRBV27 to TRBJ2-2; D gene ambiguous. The CDR3 runs 13 residues. Germline-derived CDR1 and CDR2 are MNHEY and SMNVEV (reference sequence). Trimming took 3 bases from V and 2 from J, leaving 4 bases between them. CDR3 in amino acids: CASSFRNTGELFF. The CDR3 nucleotides are TGTGCCAGCAGTTTTAGAAACACCGGGGAGCTGTTTTTT.

The chain recombines TRBV7-6 with TRBJ2-3; 7 positions match TRBD2. The CDR3 consists of 16 residues. V was clipped by 1 base and J by 5 bases; unmatched bases: 9. From germline, CDR1 is SGHVS and CDR2 FNYEAQ. The CDR3 region is CASSLGTGGRGDTQYF. CDR3 nucleotides: TGTGCCAGCAGCTTAGGGACTGGCGGGAGAGGAGATACGCAGTATTTT.

J is TRBJ2-6 and V is TRBV25-1; the match to TRBD1 covers 8 bases. Germline assignment: CDR1 MGHDK and CDR2 SYGVNS. With V trimmed by 6 bases and J by 4 bases, 8 bases remained unmatched. This CDR3 region has 16 residues. The CDR3 reads CASRRTGLAGANVLTF. The CDR3 nucleotides read TGTGCCAGCAGGAGGACAGGGCTGGCGGGGGCCAACGTCCTGACTTTC.

The genes are TRBV7-9 and TRBJ1-1; TRBD1 agrees at 7 bases. This CDR3 comprises 14 residues. Trimming at V came to 1 base and at J to 7 bases, leaving 6 bases not matched to a gene. CDR1 SEHNR and CDR2 FQNEAQ come from the germline V gene (reference sequence). The CDR3 region is CASSLDRGGDEAFF. The CDR3, as DNA: TGTGCCAGCAGCTTAGACAGGGGTGGGGATGAAGCTTTCTTT.

This clone appeared a few times. The chain recombines TRBV28 with TRBJ2-7; a weak D match, TRBD2 (6 bases). Trimming shortened V by 5 bases and J by 6 bases, and 14 bases separated the two germline ends. The CDR3 runs to 13 residues. Germline-derived CDR1 and CDR2 are MDHEN and SYDVKM. The CDR3 reads CASSRTLGGEQYF. The CDR3 region has the DNA TGTGCCAGCAGTCGGACCTTGGGGGGCGAGCAGTACTTC.

V and J are TRBV5-1 and TRBJ2-7; tentatively, D is TRBD2 (6 bases). V was shortened by 0 bases and J by 6 bases, with 16 bases between the two germline ends. The CDR3 spans 15 residues. Germline V gene lookup returns CDR1 SGHRS and CDR2 YFSETQ. CDR3 in DNA: TGCGCCAGCAGCTTGGGAGGCGGGATTCGTGGCGAGCAGTACTTC. It is translated as CASSLGGGIRGEQYF.

There are a few counts of this clone. The genes are TRBV5-4 and TRBJ1-1; a possible D gene is TRBD1 (6 bases). Germline V gene sequence: CDR1 SGHNT, CDR2 YYREEE (reference sequence). This CDR3 region has 13 residues. Deletions cut 4 bases from V and 2 bases from J, with 9 bases between. CDR3: CASSPGHNTEAFF. The CDR3 DNA reads TGTGCCAGCAGCCCGGGACATAACACTGAAGCTTTCTTT.

In its sample, this clone was seen a few times. The chain is built from TRBV29-1 and TRBJ2-7, with 8 bases identical to TRBD2. V was clipped by 7 bases and J by 7 bases; unmatched bases: 15. Germline loops: CDR1 SQVTM, CDR2 ANQGSEA. This CDR3 has 14 amino acids. As DNA, the CDR3 is TGCAGCGCAGATGGGAGCGGGAGTGGGCGGGAGCAGTACTTC. This gives the protein CSADGSGSGREQYF.

The rearrangement links TRBV7-2 to TRBJ2-4; perhaps TRBD1 as D (6 bases). Per the germline V gene, CDR1 is SGHTA and CDR2 is FQGNSA. Trimming pared 5 bases from V and 6 bases from J, leaving 14 bases between. The CDR3 sequence is 14 residues long. CDR3 protein: CASSPGAIGNIQYF. The CDR3, as DNA: TGTGCCAGCAGCCCAGGGGCGATAGGAAACATTCAGTACTTC.

This rearrangement joins TRBV7-2 to TRBJ1-4; TRBD1 might be the D (6 bases). Germline CDR1 and CDR2: SGHTA and FQGNSA. V was pared by 3 bases and J by 8 bases, with 16 bases between. There are 15 residues in the CDR3. This CDR3 reads CASSFTGRAREKLFF. DNA of the CDR3: TGTGCCAGCAGCTTTACAGGGAGGGCGCGAGAAAAACTGTTTTTT.

This clone has more than one count but fewer than ten. This chain connects TRBV5-1 to TRBJ2-7; 8 bases agree with TRBD1. V lost 4 bases to trimming and J lost 7 bases; unmatched junction nucleotides: 7. Germline V CDR1 and CDR2: SGHRS, YFSETQ. The CDR3 totals 13 residues. The CDR3 region is CASSGGQGREQYF. In DNA, the CDR3 is TGCGCCAGCAGCGGTGGACAGGGACGAGAGCAGTACTTC.